This T cell receptor (beta chain) was profiled in a study of CD8 T cells in ankylosing spondylitis. Findings and caveats of the study: The authors found the disease-linked clones to be CD8+ and relatively rare in peripheral blood. Ankylosing spondylitis blood seemed to carry a telltale TCR beta motif made of roughly eight highly homologous variants. According to the report, clones linked to the disease were significantly enriched in matched synovial fluid samples taken from ankylosing spondylitis patients.

With 4 bases clipped from V and 4 bases from J, the junction kept 9 bases outside the gene matches. Germline CDR1 reads LGHDT; CDR2 reads YNNKEL (reference sequence). The CDR3 covers 16 residues. At least ten counts were recorded for this clonotype. The antigen is not known. The TCR beta libraries were generated through quantitative 5'-RACE incorporating molecular barcodes. TCRdb fed the 5' RACE reads into MiXCR, producing one record per CDR3 protein. The table records fewer than 150,000 distinct CDR3 sequences, just under 7.5% of them present only once. This TCR came from a female donor with ankylosing spondylitis or in good health (not recorded which). The chain joins TRBV3-1 to TRBJ2-2; 7 nucleotides match TRBD1. The sequencing sample was made of blood, either unsorted or a sorted T cell fraction (not recorded which). DNA of the CDR3: TGTGCCAGCAGCCTAACGGGGACAGCTCCCACCGGGGAGCTGTTTTTT. It codes for CASSLTGTAPTGELFF.